A single sample gave rise to the 18 T cell receptor beta chains below, sequenced in a study of OX40 agonist ivuxolimab in advanced cancers. The method was immunoSEQ multiplex PCR; TCRdb's version includes in-frame clones alone and lacks a portion of them. In the table there are some 15,000 clones, over 70% of which are singletons. This sample comprised CD4+ or CD8+ T cells sorted from blood, obtained in a trial of the OX40 agonist ivuxolimab. The receptor set was obtained from an adult with an advanced solid tumor such as melanoma, head and neck, liver or kidney cancer.

The chain links TRBV27 to TRBJ2-7, with D unresolved. V was shortened by 0 bases and J by 3 bases, with 3 bases between the two germline ends. This CDR3 has 12 residues. CDR1 and CDR2 (germline): MNHEY, SMNVEV (reference sequence). CDR3: CASSLSGYEQYF. In nucleotides, the CDR3 is TGTGCCAGCAGTTTATCCGGCTACGAGCAGTACTTC.

This chain connects TRBV29-1 to TRBJ2-7; D possibly matches TRBD1 or TRBD2 (5 bases each). Trimming took off 0 bases at V and 2 bases at J, with 17 bases between the two ends. The germline CDR1 and CDR2 sequences are SQVTM and ANQGSEA. This CDR3 contains 16 residues. The CDR3 nucleotides read TGCAGCGTTGAAGATAAGAGGGTAGCAGGGACCTACGAGCAGTACTTC. It yields the protein CSVEDKRVAGTYEQYF.

This chain links TRBV5-1 with TRBJ1-3; 8 bases fit TRBD1. Trimming cost V 0 bases and J 4 bases; bases outside gene matches: 3. The CDR3 is made up of 15 amino acids. CDR1 SGHRS and CDR2 YFSETQ come from the germline V gene. CDR3 sequence: CASSLDRGAGNTIYF. The CDR3 region has the DNA TGCGCCAGCAGCTTGGACAGGGGGGCCGGAAACACCATATATTTT.

The V call is TRBV7-8, the J call TRBJ2-1, with 9 bases matching TRBD2. This CDR3 region has 18 residues. CDR1 is SGHVS and CDR2 is FQNEAQ in the germline V gene. The V and J ends lost 2 bases and 5 bases, in that order; junction bases with no gene match: 13. The CDR3 coding sequence is TGTGCCAGCAGCTTAATGTCTAGCGGGATCCTAGCCCACAATGAGCAGTTCTTC. Amino acid sequence: CASSLMSSGILAHNEQFF.

J is TRBJ1-1 and V is TRBV5-6, with 11 bases lining up with TRBD1. Unmatched junction bases numbered 2, after V lost 2 bases and J lost 5 bases. The CDR3 contains 14 residues. Germline CDR1 is SGHDT and CDR2 is YYEEEE. CDR3 in DNA: TGTGCCAGCAGCTTCGGGACAGGGGGGACTGAAGCTTTCTTT. It translates to CASSFGTGGTEAFF.

The rearrangement uses TRBV4-3 and TRBJ1-6; weak D call: TRBD1 (5 bases). CDR3 length: 14 amino acids. The germline V gene has CDR1 LGHNA and CDR2 YSLEER. The V gene lost 3 bases and the J gene lost 10 bases, with 13 bases spanning the gap. The CDR3 DNA reads TGCGCCAGCAGCCAGCGGGTTGGGGACTCACCCCTCCACTTT. Residues: CASSQRVGDSPLHF.

J is TRBJ2-7 and V is TRBV6-6, with D hard to call. CDR3 length: 15 residues. The V gene's germline CDR1 is MNHNY and CDR2 SVGAGI (reference sequence). V was cut by 0 bases and J by 4 bases, with 13 bases left in between. The CDR3 DNA reads as TGTGCCAGCAGTTACTCGCCGAACAGTGGATACGAGCAGTACTTC. It codes for CASSYSPNSGYEQYF.

V gene TRBV30 combines with J gene TRBJ1-2, with no clear D. This CDR3 contains 14 residues. V shed 1 base and J shed 4 bases, with 13 bases lying between them. The germline gives CDR1 GTSNPN, CDR2 SVGIG (reference sequence). CDR3 protein: CAWSEGFLGYGYTF. DNA of the CDR3: TGTGCCTGGAGTGAGGGTTTCCTAGGCTATGGCTACACCTTC.

V is TRBV9 and J is TRBJ2-3; 7 bases agree with TRBD2. Germline V gene data show CDR1 as SGDLS and CDR2 as YYNGEE. The CDR3 loop spans 14 amino acids. V lost 2 bases, J lost 2 bases, and 2 bases stayed unmatched. The CDR3 DNA reads TGTGCCAGCAGCGTGAGCGGGGACACAGATACGCAGTATTTT. Protein product: CASSVSGDTDTQYF.

The chain joins TRBV28 to TRBJ2-7, with 14 positions matching TRBD2. V lost 5 bases to trimming and J lost 3 bases; unmatched junction nucleotides: 3. The CDR3 loop spans 15 amino acids. Germline V lookup: CDR1 MDHEN, CDR2 SYDVKM. Written as DNA, the CDR3 is TGTGCCAGCAGTGAGGGACTAGCGGGAGTCTACGAGCAGTACTTC. It yields the protein CASSEGLAGVYEQYF.

This clone was seen a single time. This chain links TRBV21-1 with TRBJ1-2. TRBV21-1 is designated a pseudogene. The CDR3 totals 17 residues. The CDR3 coding sequence is TGTGCCGGGAGTCACGGTGCCAACGGAAGATTTAGTCAGGGCTACACCTTC. Amino acid sequence: CAGSHGANGRFSQGYTF.

This chain uses TRBV18 with TRBJ2-7, with 7 bases that match TRBD1. The CDR3 extends over 15 amino acids. Looked up from germline, CDR1 is KGHSH and CDR2 is LQKENI. Trimming at V came to 3 bases and at J to 0 bases, leaving 5 bases not matched to a gene. The CDR3 DNA reads TGTGCCAGCTCACCTCTTGGACAGGACTCCTACGAGCAGTACTTC. Amino acids: CASSPLGQDSYEQYF.

The V and J genes are TRBV11-2 and TRBJ1-3; 8 bases line up with TRBD1. Trimming removed 0 bases from V and 4 bases from J; junction bases left unmatched: 2. The CDR3 consists of 15 residues. In germline, CDR1 is SGHAT, CDR2 FQNNGV. The CDR3 DNA is TGTGCCAGCAGCTTAGACGACAGGGGAGGAAACACCATATATTTT. The encoded protein is CASSLDDRGGNTIYF.

This clone showed up just once. The rearrangement links TRBV11-2 to TRBJ1-5; D might be TRBD1 (5 bases). The CDR3 extends over 16 amino acids. Trimming left V 4 bases short and J 2 bases short, with 15 bases between. CDR1 is SGHAT and CDR2 is FQNNGV in the germline V gene. CDR3 bases: TGTGCCAGCAGCTACCTGGGGGAGATCGGCAATCAGCCCCAGCATTTT. This sequence encodes CASSYLGEIGNQPQHF.

This clone was counted only a few times. The chain uses TRBV27 and TRBJ2-1, with unresolved D. Germline loops: CDR1 MNHEY, CDR2 SMNVEV (reference sequence). This CDR3 contains 12 residues. V was clipped by 2 bases and J by 5 bases, with 4 bases between them. The CDR3 nucleotides are TGTGCCAGCAGTTTAAACGACAATGAGCAGTTCTTC. This gives the protein CASSLNDNEQFF.

This clone was seen more than once but under ten times. V and J are TRBV7-9 and TRBJ2-7; 8 bases fit TRBD1. This CDR3 has 15 amino acids. From germline, CDR1 is SEHNR and CDR2 FQNEAQ (reference sequence). V lost 2 bases and J lost 0; bases outside the gene matches: 3. The CDR3 sequence is CASSLRGQVSYEQYF. The CDR3, as DNA: TGTGCCAGCAGCTTAAGGGGACAGGTCTCCTACGAGCAGTACTTC.

The chain combines TRBV28 with TRBJ2-7; no firm D call. With 3 bases removed from V and 2 bases from J, the gap between germline ends came to 2 bases. Per the germline V gene, CDR1 is MDHEN and CDR2 is SYDVKM. The CDR3 is 11 amino acids. The CDR3 DNA reads as TGTGCCAGCAGTTTCGCCTACGAGCAGTACTTC. Translating it yields CASSFAYEQYF.

This chain uses TRBV4-1 with TRBJ2-3; D call uncertain. The CDR3 covers 14 residues. V lost 1 base and J 4 bases, leaving 9 bases between the germline ends. The germline V gene encodes CDR1 MGHRA and CDR2 YSYEKL. The CDR3 nucleotides read TGCGCCAGCAGCCAAGGTTCCCTCCCAGATACGCAGTATTTT. Translation gives CASSQGSLPDTQYF.